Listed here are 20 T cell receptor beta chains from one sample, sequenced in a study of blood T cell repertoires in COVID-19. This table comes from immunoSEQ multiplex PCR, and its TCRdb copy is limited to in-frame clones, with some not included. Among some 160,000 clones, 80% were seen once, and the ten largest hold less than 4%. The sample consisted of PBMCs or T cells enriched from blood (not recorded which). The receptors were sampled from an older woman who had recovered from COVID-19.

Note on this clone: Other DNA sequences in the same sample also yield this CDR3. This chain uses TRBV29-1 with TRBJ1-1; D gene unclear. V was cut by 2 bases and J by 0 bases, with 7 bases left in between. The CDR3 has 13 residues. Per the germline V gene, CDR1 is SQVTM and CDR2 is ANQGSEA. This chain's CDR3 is CSVERGMNTEAFF. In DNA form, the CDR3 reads TGCAGCGTTGAAAGAGGCATGAACACTGAAGCTTTCTTT.

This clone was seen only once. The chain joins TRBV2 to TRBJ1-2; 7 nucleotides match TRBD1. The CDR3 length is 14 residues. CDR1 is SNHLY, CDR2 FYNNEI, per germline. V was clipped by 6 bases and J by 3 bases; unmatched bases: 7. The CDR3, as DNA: TGTGCCAGCAGACCCAACGACAGGGACTATGGCTACACCTTC. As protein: CASRPNDRDYGYTF.

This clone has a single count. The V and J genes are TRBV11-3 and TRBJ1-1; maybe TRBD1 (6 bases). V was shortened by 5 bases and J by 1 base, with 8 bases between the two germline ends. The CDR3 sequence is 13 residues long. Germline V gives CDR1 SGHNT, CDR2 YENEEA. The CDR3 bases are TGTGCCAGCAGCACGGACAGGAACACTGAAGCTTTCTTT. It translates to CASSTDRNTEAFF.

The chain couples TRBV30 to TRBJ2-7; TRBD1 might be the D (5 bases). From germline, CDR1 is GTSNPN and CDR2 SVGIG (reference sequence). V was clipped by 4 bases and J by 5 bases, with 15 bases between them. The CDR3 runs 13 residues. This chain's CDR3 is CAWMGRGSHEQYF. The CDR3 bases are TGTGCCTGGATGGGAAGGGGTTCCCACGAGCAGTACTTC.

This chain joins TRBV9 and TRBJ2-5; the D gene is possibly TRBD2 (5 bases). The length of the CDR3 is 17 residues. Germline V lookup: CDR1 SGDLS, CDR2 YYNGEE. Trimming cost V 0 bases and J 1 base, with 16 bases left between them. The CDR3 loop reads CASSVDWSGVGQETQYF. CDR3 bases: TGTGCCAGCAGCGTAGACTGGTCCGGGGTTGGCCAAGAGACCCAGTACTTC.

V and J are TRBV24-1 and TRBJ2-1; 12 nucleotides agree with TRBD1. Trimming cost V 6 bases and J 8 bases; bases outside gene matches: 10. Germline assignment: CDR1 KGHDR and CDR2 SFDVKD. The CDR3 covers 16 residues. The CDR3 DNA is TGTGCCACCAGTTCTACAACCGGGACAGGGGGCCATGAGCAGTTCTTC. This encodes CATSSTTGTGGHEQFF.

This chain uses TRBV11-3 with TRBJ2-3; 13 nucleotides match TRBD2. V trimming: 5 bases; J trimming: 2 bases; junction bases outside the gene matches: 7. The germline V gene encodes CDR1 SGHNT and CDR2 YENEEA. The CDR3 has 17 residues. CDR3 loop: CASSIGTSGDFTDTQYF. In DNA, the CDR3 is TGTGCCAGCAGCATCGGGACTAGCGGGGACTTCACAGATACGCAGTATTTT.

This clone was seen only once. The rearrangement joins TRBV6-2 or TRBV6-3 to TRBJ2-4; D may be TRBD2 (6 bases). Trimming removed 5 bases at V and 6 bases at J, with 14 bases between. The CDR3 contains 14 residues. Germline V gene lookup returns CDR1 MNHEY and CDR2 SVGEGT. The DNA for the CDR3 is TGTGCCAGCAGTACATCCTTCGGGGGAAACATTCAGTACTTC. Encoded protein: CASSTSFGGNIQYF.

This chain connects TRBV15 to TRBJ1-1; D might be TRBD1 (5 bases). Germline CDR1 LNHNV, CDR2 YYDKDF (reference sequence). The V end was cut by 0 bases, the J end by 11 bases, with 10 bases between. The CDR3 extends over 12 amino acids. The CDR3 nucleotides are TGTGCCACCAGCAGAGATTCAGGGAGGGCTTTCTTT. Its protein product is CATSRDSGRAFF.

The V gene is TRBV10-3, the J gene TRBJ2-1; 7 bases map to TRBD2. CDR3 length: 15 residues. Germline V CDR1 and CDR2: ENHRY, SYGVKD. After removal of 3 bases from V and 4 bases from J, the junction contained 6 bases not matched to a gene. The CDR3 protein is CAISEIASGYNEQFF. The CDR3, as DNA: TGTGCCATCAGTGAAATCGCTAGCGGATACAATGAGCAGTTCTTC.

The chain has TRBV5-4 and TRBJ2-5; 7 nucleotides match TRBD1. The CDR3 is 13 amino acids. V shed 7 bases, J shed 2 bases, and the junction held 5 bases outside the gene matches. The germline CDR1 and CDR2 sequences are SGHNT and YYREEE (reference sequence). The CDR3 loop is CASYRQGQETQYF. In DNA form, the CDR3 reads TGTGCCAGCTACAGACAGGGTCAAGAGACCCAGTACTTC.

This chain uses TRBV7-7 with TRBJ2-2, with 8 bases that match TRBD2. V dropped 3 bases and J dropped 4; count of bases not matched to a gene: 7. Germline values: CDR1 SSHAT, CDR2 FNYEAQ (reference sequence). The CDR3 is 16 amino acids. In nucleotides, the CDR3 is TGTGCCAGCAGCTTTGGCGGGGGGAACCCCACCGGGGAGCTGTTTTTT. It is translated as CASSFGGGNPTGELFF. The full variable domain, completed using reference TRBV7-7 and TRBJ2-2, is GAGVSQSPRYKVTKRGQDVTLRCDPISSHATLYWYQQALGQGPEFLTYFNYEAQPDKSGLPSDRFSAERPEGSISTLTIQRTEQRDSAMYRCASSFGGGNPTGELFFGEGSRLTVL.

The CDR3 nucleotides are TGTGCCAGCAGCTTAGGGGCTAGCGGGGGGTCATCCTACGAGCAGTACTTC. Protein product: CASSLGASGGSSYEQYF. V is TRBV11-2 and J is TRBJ2-7, with 11 bases identical to TRBD2. Germline V gene lookup returns CDR1 SGHAT and CDR2 FQNNGV. With 1 base clipped from V and 1 base from J, the junction kept 6 bases outside the gene matches. This CDR3 contains 17 residues. The complete variable domain, with remaining parts taken from reference TRBV11-2 and TRBJ2-7, reads EAGVAQSPRYKIIEKRQSVAFWCNPISGHATLYWYQQILGQGPKLLIQFQNNGVVDDSQLPKDRFSAERLKGVDSTLKIQPAKLEDSAVYLCASSLGASGGSSYEQYFGPGTRLTVT.

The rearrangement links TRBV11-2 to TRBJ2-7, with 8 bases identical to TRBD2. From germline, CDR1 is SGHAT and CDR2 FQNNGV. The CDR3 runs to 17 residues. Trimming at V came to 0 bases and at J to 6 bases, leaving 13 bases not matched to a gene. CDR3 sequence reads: CASSLDRLGAGVLEQYF. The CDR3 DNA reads TGTGCCAGCAGCTTAGATCGCCTTGGAGCGGGGGTACTCGAGCAGTACTTC.

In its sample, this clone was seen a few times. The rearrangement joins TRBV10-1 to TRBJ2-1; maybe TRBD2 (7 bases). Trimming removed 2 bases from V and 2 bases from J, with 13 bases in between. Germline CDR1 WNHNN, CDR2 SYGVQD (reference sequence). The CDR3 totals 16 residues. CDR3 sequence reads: CASSEGRGRTYNEQFF. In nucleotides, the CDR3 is TGCGCCAGCAGTGAGGGGCGGGGGCGTACCTACAATGAGCAGTTCTTC.

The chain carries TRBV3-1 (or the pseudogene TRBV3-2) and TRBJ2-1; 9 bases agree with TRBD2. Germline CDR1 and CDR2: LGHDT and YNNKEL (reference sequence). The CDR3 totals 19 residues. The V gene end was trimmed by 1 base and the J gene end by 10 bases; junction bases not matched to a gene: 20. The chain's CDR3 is CASSQVTNLRASGVKEQFF. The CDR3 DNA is TGTGCCAGCAGCCAAGTTACCAATCTTCGGGCTAGCGGGGTAAAGGAGCAGTTCTTC.

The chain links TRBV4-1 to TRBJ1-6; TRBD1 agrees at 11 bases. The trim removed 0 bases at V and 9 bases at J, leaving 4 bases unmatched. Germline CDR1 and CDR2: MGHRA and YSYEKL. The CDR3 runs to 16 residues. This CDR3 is CASSQDRGTGGSPLHF. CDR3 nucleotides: TGCGCCAGCAGCCAAGATCGGGGGACAGGGGGTTCACCCCTCCACTTT.

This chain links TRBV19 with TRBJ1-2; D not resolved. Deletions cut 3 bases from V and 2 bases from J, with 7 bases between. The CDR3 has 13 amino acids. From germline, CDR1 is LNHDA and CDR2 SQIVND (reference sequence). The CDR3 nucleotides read TGTGCCAGTAGTATCAGAGGAAACTATGGCTACACCTTC. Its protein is CASSIRGNYGYTF.

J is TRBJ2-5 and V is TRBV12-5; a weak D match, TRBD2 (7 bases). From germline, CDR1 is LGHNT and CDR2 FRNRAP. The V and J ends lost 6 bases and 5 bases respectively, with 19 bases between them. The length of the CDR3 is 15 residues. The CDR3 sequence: CASGHRLQGGETQYF. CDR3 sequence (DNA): TGTGCTAGTGGCCACCGACTACAGGGAGGGGAGACCCAGTACTTC.

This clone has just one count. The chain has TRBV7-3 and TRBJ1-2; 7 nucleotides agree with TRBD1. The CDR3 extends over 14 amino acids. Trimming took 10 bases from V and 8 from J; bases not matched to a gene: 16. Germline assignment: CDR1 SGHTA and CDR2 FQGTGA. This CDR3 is CANSLTGDSEGYTF. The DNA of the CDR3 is TGTGCCAACTCACTTACAGGGGACTCGGAAGGCTACACCTTC.